The next 3 T cell receptor beta chains were all read from a single sample in a study of T cell repertoires in aging, cancer and after chemotherapy. A mixed TRB-A/B primer pool amplified rearranged TRB by multiplex touch-down PCR. TCRdb itself ran the multiplex PCR reads through MiXCR, one entry per CDR3 protein. The profile shows a few thousand distinct CDR3 sequences, 45% to 60% of them singletons. The template was genomic DNA from peripheral blood, not RNA. Sequenced: blood. Source of these receptors: a human donor with a blood cancer. The donor label of this sample is uncertain.

This clonotype was observed a handful of times. V is TRBV20-1 and J is TRBJ2-3; perhaps TRBD1 as D (6 bases). The germline gives CDR1 DFQATT, CDR2 SNEGSKA (reference sequence). The V end was cut by 2 bases, the J end by 7 bases, with 13 bases between. The CDR3 runs 13 residues. CDR3 sequence (DNA): TGCAGTGCTAGATCACAGGGCTTCCATACGCAGTATTTT. Translated: CSARSQGFHTQYF.

This clonotype was found a few times. V and J are TRBV6-5 and TRBJ1-6; no clear D gene. V was clipped by 4 bases and J by 0 bases, with 7 bases between them. The CDR3 is 15 residues long. CDR1 is MNHEY, CDR2 SVGAGI, per germline. The CDR3 region is CASSLVSSYNSPLHF. CDR3 DNA: TGTGCCAGCAGTTTAGTTAGCTCCTATAATTCACCCCTCCACTTT.

This clonotype ranks as large. The rearrangement links TRBV19 to TRBJ2-7; 9 positions agree with TRBD1. Germline V CDR1 and CDR2: LNHDA, SQIVND (reference sequence). V lost 8 bases and J lost 2; bases outside the gene matches: 7. The CDR3 totals 14 residues. CDR3 DNA sequence: TGTGCCAGTCAAAACCGGGACAGGGCCTACGAGCAGTACTTC. This encodes CASQNRDRAYEQYF. The whole variable domain, remainder taken from reference TRBV19 and TRBJ2-7, is DGGITQSPKYLFRKEGQNVTLSCEQNLNHDAMYWYRQDPGQGLRLIYYSQIVNDFQKGDIAEGYSVSREKKESFPLTVTSAQKNPTAFYLCASQNRDRAYEQYFGPGTRLTVT.